The 17 T cell receptor beta chains below were found in one sample sequenced in a study of cytomegalovirus exposure and HLA in healthy donors. The PCR contained 60 Vbeta and 13 Jbeta primers. Repertoires were generated with immunoSEQ multiplex PCR, while TCRdb's copy carries only in-frame clones and drops some. Its table lists 150,000 to 200,000 clones. Sequencing input: PBMCs. Receptors originate from a man between 25 and 39 years old in good health and CMV-seronegative.

The V call is TRBV27, the J call TRBJ1-6; no firm D call. Germline V gene data show CDR1 as MNHEY and CDR2 as SMNVEV (reference sequence). V was pared by 4 bases and J by 7 bases, with 11 bases between. The CDR3 extends over 14 amino acids. For the CDR3, the DNA is TGTGCCAGCAGTTACGGGGTGAGAAATTCACCCCTCCACTTT. Translated, it gives CASSYGVRNSPLHF.

The J gene is TRBJ2-1, the V gene TRBV4-3; the D gene is possibly TRBD1 (5 bases). Germline lookup yields CDR1 LGHNA and CDR2 YSLEER. V dropped 3 bases and J dropped 2 bases, with 17 bases sitting between them. The CDR3 consists of 17 residues. The CDR3 sequence is CASSQVFRVSPYNEQFF. The CDR3 nucleotides are TGCGCCAGCAGCCAGGTTTTCAGGGTATCTCCCTACAATGAGCAGTTCTTC.

This chain links TRBV14 with TRBJ2-7, with 8 nucleotides matching TRBD1. The CDR3 sequence is 14 residues long. Germline V lookup: CDR1 SGHDN, CDR2 FVKESK. The V and J ends lost 5 bases and 6 bases, in that order; junction bases with no gene match: 9. The CDR3 loop reads CASSYRGLAGEQYF. The CDR3 coding sequence is TGTGCCAGCAGCTACAGGGGGTTAGCAGGCGAGCAGTACTTC.

V gene TRBV18 combines with J gene TRBJ2-1; D perhaps matches TRBD2 (5 bases). This CDR3 is built from 15 residues. Germline CDR1 KGHSH, CDR2 LQKENI. V lost 4 bases and J lost 8, with 18 bases in between. The CDR3 DNA reads TGTGCCAGCTCACGGGATTTAGCGAGTGGCGATGAGCAGTTCTTC. It yields the protein CASSRDLASGDEQFF. Variable domain in full (rest from reference TRBV18 and TRBJ2-1): NAGVMQNPRHLVRRRGQEARLRCSPMKGHSHVYWYRQLPEEGLKFMVYLQKENIIDESGMPKERFSAEFPKEGPSILRIQQVVRGDSAAYFCASSRDLASGDEQFFGPGTRLTVL.

The gene calls are TRBV15 and TRBJ2-5, with D possibly being TRBD1 (6 bases). Germline loops: CDR1 LNHNV, CDR2 YYDKDF (reference sequence). Trimming cost V 1 base and J 5 bases, with 17 bases left between them. This CDR3 comprises 16 residues. Here the CDR3 DNA reads TGTGCCACCAGCAGAGGGGGCGGAGAGAGGGGGGAGACCCAGTACTTC. Translation: CATSRGGGERGETQYF.

The rearrangement links TRBV5-1 to TRBJ1-3, with 10 bases aligning to TRBD1. Losses at the gene ends were 3 bases for V and 3 bases for J; bases not matched to a gene: 9. The CDR3 extends over 17 amino acids. Germline V gives CDR1 SGHRS, CDR2 YFSETQ. CDR3 bases: TGCGCCAGCAGCTCGGTGACAGGGGGCGAGATTGGAAACACCATATATTTT. As protein: CASSSVTGGEIGNTIYF.

V and J are TRBV7-6 and TRBJ2-6, with 12 bases lining up with TRBD2. CDR1 is SGHVS, CDR2 FNYEAQ, per germline. Trimming removed 4 bases from V and 2 bases from J; junction bases left unmatched: 9. CDR3 length: 19 residues. The CDR3 reads CASSSQPGLAGPGANVLTF. DNA of the CDR3: TGTGCCAGCAGCTCTCAACCGGGACTAGCGGGCCCTGGGGCCAACGTCCTGACTTTC.

This chain connects TRBV19 to TRBJ1-5; 7 bases agree with TRBD1. The V segment lost 1 base and the J segment 4 bases; nucleotides outside the gene matches: 13. CDR3 length equals 18 residues. Germline values: CDR1 LNHDA, CDR2 SQIVND (reference sequence). CDR3 nucleotide sequence: TGTGCCAGTAGTATAGCTTCCCGACAGGGCTTCGGTAATCAGCCCCAGCATTTT. This codes for CASSIASRQGFGNQPQHF.

V usage is TRBV4-2 and J usage is TRBJ2-5, with 16 bases lining up with TRBD2. Germline loops: CDR1 LGHNA, CDR2 YNFKEQ. The V segment lost 1 base and the J segment 5 bases; nucleotides outside the gene matches: 7. The CDR3 has 18 amino acids. CDR3 sequence (DNA): TGTGCCAGCAGCCAAGCGGGGACTAGCGGGGGGGCCAGGGAGACCCAGTACTTC. Translating it yields CASSQAGTSGGARETQYF.

This rearrangement joins TRBV14 to TRBJ2-3; perhaps TRBD1 as D (6 bases). Germline V gene data show CDR1 as SGHDN and CDR2 as FVKESK. This CDR3 region has 14 residues. V was shortened by 1 base and J by 4 bases, with 9 bases between the two germline ends. CDR3 sequence (DNA): TGTGCCAGCAGCCAAGTGGGGGCACCAGATACGCAGTATTTT. Residues: CASSQVGAPDTQYF. Full variable domain (outside the CDR3, taken from reference TRBV14 and TRBJ2-3): EAGVTQFPSHSVIEKGQTVTLRCDPISGHDNLYWYRRVMGKEIKFLLHFVKESKQDESGMPNNRFLAERTGGTYSTLKVQPAELEDSGVYFCASSQVGAPDTQYFGPGTRLTVL.

The chain links TRBV5-1 to TRBJ2-7; 9 nucleotides match TRBD2. With 1 base clipped from V and 2 bases from J, the junction kept 4 bases outside the gene matches. Per the germline V gene, CDR1 is SGHRS and CDR2 is YFSETQ. CDR3 length: 15 residues. DNA for the CDR3: TGCGCCAGCAGCTTGAGTAGCGGGAGTGCCTACGAGCAGTACTTC. Translation: CASSLSSGSAYEQYF.

The DNA of the CDR3 is TGTGCCAGCAGCGTAGTTGGAAGCGGGGGTACGAGCACAGATACGCAGTATTTT. Residues: CASSVVGSGGTSTDTQYF. The V and J genes are TRBV9 and TRBJ2-3, with TRBD2 matching 8 bases. The V and J ends lost 0 bases and 0 bases, in that order; junction bases with no gene match: 9. Germline lookup yields CDR1 SGDLS and CDR2 YYNGEE. This CDR3 is 18 amino acids long.

V is TRBV10-3 and J is TRBJ1-2, with D perhaps matching TRBD1 (5 bases). Trimming pared 8 bases from V and 5 bases from J, leaving 15 bases between. The CDR3 has 13 amino acids. Germline CDR1 and CDR2: ENHRY and SYGVKD. In DNA, the CDR3 is TGTGCCATCGGTGCCGGACAAATATATGGCTACACCTTC. It specifies CAIGAGQIYGYTF.

The V and J genes are TRBV4-3 and TRBJ2-1; a possible D gene is TRBD1 (6 bases). The CDR3 spans 15 residues. Germline V gene data show CDR1 as LGHNA and CDR2 as YSLEER. V lost 1 base, J lost 7 bases, and 14 bases lay in between. The CDR3 spells CASSQGVQGQNEQFF. Here the CDR3 DNA reads TGCGCCAGCAGCCAAGGGGTCCAGGGGCAGAATGAGCAGTTCTTC.

The chain joins TRBV6-5 to TRBJ2-7, with D tentatively TRBD2 (5 bases). Germline V CDR1 and CDR2: MNHEY, SVGAGI. The CDR3 runs to 12 residues. Trimming removed 6 bases from V and 6 bases from J, with 12 bases in between. CDR3 in DNA: TGTGCCAGCAGGGCCGTTGAGGGCGAGCAGTACTTC. It codes for CASRAVEGEQYF.

The CDR3: CASSQVLGQGNQPQHF. CDR3 bases: TGCGCCAGCAGCCAAGTTCTGGGACAGGGTAATCAGCCCCAGCATTTT. V usage is TRBV4-3 and J usage is TRBJ1-5, with 9 bases that match TRBD1. In germline, CDR1 is LGHNA, CDR2 YSLEER. This CDR3 is built from 16 residues. J lost 4 bases, V lost 1 base, and 5 bases had no gene match.

This chain links TRBV27 with TRBJ2-7, with 11 bases lining up with TRBD1. The CDR3 spans 14 residues. V trimming: 3 bases; J trimming: 3 bases; junction bases outside the gene matches: 1. The germline V gene encodes CDR1 MNHEY and CDR2 SMNVEV (reference sequence). CDR3 sequence: CASSFGTGGYEQYF. The CDR3, as DNA: TGTGCCAGCAGTTTCGGGACAGGGGGCTACGAGCAGTACTTC.